These 20 T cell receptor beta chains originate from one sample sequenced in a study of CD8 T cells in ankylosing spondylitis. TCRdb itself ran the 5' RACE reads through MiXCR, one entry per CDR3 protein. The repertoire consists of about 320,000 distinct CDR3 sequences, with approximately 10% occurring once and the leading ten covering roughly 9.5%. Sequencing was performed on blood, either unsorted or a sorted T cell fraction (not recorded which). The receptors originated from a female donor with ankylosing spondylitis or in good health (not recorded which).

This clonotype was seen a handful of times. The rearrangement uses TRBV3-1 and TRBJ1-5; the D is unclear. The V gene lost 1 base and the J gene lost 6 bases, with 7 bases spanning the gap. Germline CDR1 is LGHDT and CDR2 is YNNKEL (reference sequence). The CDR3 runs 13 residues. The CDR3 region is CASSQVGGQPQHF. The CDR3 DNA is TGTGCCAGCAGCCAAGTGGGAGGTCAGCCCCAGCATTTT.

The rearrangement links TRBV5-1 to TRBJ2-1; 9 nucleotides match TRBD2. The germline V gene encodes CDR1 SGHRS and CDR2 YFSETQ. This CDR3 spans 17 amino acids. After removal of 2 bases from V and 4 bases from J, the junction contained 10 bases not matched to a gene. The CDR3 region is CASSFTSGGPSYNEQFF. As DNA, the CDR3 is TGCGCCAGCAGCTTTACCAGCGGGGGGCCAAGTTACAATGAGCAGTTCTTC.

This clonotype showed up many times. The gene calls are TRBV5-1 and TRBJ2-1; 7 nucleotides line up with TRBD2. This CDR3 spans 13 amino acids. Trimming cost V 4 bases and J 12 bases; bases outside gene matches: 10. Germline loops: CDR1 SGHRS, CDR2 YFSETQ. Here the CDR3 reads CASSTSAREMQFF. The CDR3 DNA follows: TGCGCCAGCAGCACCTCGGCGCGGGAGATGCAGTTCTTC.

This clonotype was counted ten times or more. This chain connects TRBV9 to TRBJ2-2; unclear D gene. Germline CDR1 is SGDLS and CDR2 is YYNGEE. V gave up 2 bases and J gave up 8 bases, with 10 bases separating them. The CDR3 runs to 13 residues. In DNA, the CDR3 is TGTGCCAGCAGCGTTAGCCAAATGGGGGAGCTGTTTTTT. Amino acids: CASSVSQMGELFF.

This clonotype was detected only a few times. The rearrangement joins TRBV5-1 to TRBJ1-1, with D possibly matching TRBD1 (6 bases). Germline V gene lookup returns CDR1 SGHRS and CDR2 YFSETQ. Trimming removed 4 bases from V and 11 bases from J, with 18 bases in between. The CDR3 is 13 amino acids. CDR3 in DNA: TGCGCCAGCAGCCCTCAAACAGGGATTGAGGCTTTCTTT. It codes for CASSPQTGIEAFF.

This clonotype has ten or more counts. The chain has TRBV12-3 or TRBV12-4 and TRBJ1-2, with unresolved D. The germline V and J ends were trimmed by 10 bases and 7 bases, with 13 bases remaining between them. CDR3 length: 11 residues. The CDR3 DNA sequence: TGTGCCACTAAGGGAAACAGTGGCTACACCTTC. Translated, it gives CATKGNSGYTF.

The gene calls are TRBV20-1 and TRBJ2-7; 7 bases line up with TRBD2. Germline V CDR1 and CDR2: DFQATT, SNEGSKA (reference sequence). The CDR3 consists of 18 residues. The V and J ends lost 5 bases and 1 base, in that order; junction bases with no gene match: 20. Written as DNA, the CDR3 is TGCAGTGCTTCCACTAGCGAGCTGCCCGGAGGTGGGTCCTACGAGCAGTACTTC. Translated: CSASTSELPGGGSYEQYF.

This clonotype was seen at least ten times. The gene calls are TRBV20-1 and TRBJ2-3, with 10 nucleotides matching TRBD2. The length of the CDR3 is 15 residues. The V gene end was trimmed by 4 bases and the J gene end by 2 bases; junction bases not matched to a gene: 6. Germline CDR1 is DFQATT and CDR2 is SNEGSKA (reference sequence). The CDR3 sequence is CSATRTSGFTDTQYF. CDR3 nucleotide sequence: TGCAGTGCTACCCGGACTAGCGGCTTCACAGATACGCAGTATTTT.

This clonotype was seen at least ten times. This sequence joins TRBV20-1 and TRBJ2-1; the match to TRBD1 covers 8 bases. In germline, CDR1 is DFQATT, CDR2 SNEGSKA (reference sequence). The CDR3 is made up of 11 amino acids. The CDR3 coding sequence is TGCTCCGGGACAGGTCACAATGAGCAGTTCTTC. Protein product: CSGTGHNEQFF.

In its sample, this clonotype was seen a few times. The rearrangement links TRBV7-9 to TRBJ2-1, with 14 bases identical to TRBD2. The CDR3 runs to 17 residues. Germline V gene lookup returns CDR1 SEHNR and CDR2 FQNEAQ (reference sequence). Trimming took 1 base from V and 8 from J; bases not matched to a gene: 7. The CDR3 coding sequence is TGTGCCAGCAGCTTAGTCATGGGACTAGCGGGAGAGGATGAGCAGTTCTTC. Its protein is CASSLVMGLAGEDEQFF.

At least ten counts were recorded for this clonotype. The chain combines TRBV12-3 or TRBV12-4 with TRBJ1-1; D remains unclear. This CDR3 is built from 12 residues. The CDR3 protein is CASEQLNTEAFF. CDR3 nucleotide sequence: TGTGCTTCGGAGCAGCTGAACACTGAAGCTTTCTTT.

This clonotype was recorded a few times. The chain carries TRBV6-5 and TRBJ1-6, with 8 bases aligning to TRBD1. Per the germline V gene, CDR1 is MNHEY and CDR2 is SVGAGI. The junction had 12 bases not matched to a gene; V was cut back by 3 bases and J by 8 bases. The CDR3 runs to 17 residues. The CDR3 region has the DNA TGTGCCAGCAGTTATCCGAGGACAGGGAATGGCGATTCACCCCTCCACTTT. Its translation is CASSYPRTGNGDSPLHF.

This clonotype has at least ten counts. The chain links TRBV15 to TRBJ2-1, with D hard to call. V was shortened by 0 bases and J by 4 bases, with 7 bases between the two germline ends. Germline V CDR1 and CDR2: LNHNV, YYDKDF (reference sequence). The CDR3 loop spans 14 amino acids. The CDR3 loop reads CATSRDPSYNEQFF. DNA of the CDR3: TGTGCCACCAGCAGAGATCCGTCTTACAATGAGCAGTTCTTC. Drawing the rest from reference TRBV15 and TRBJ2-1, the complete variable domain is DAMVIQNPRYQVTQFGKPVTLSCSQTLNHNVMYWYQQKSSQAPKLLFHYYDKDFNNEADTPDNFQSRRPNTSFCFLDIRSPGLGDTAMYLCATSRDPSYNEQFFGPGTRLTVL.

This clonotype has a count of ten or more. The J gene is TRBJ2-1, the V gene TRBV27; D is ambiguous. The germline CDR1 and CDR2 sequences are MNHEY and SMNVEV (reference sequence). V lost 3 bases, J lost 0 bases, and 9 bases lay in between. The CDR3 consists of 15 residues. In nucleotides, the CDR3 is TGTGCCAGCAGTTTTTCGTCTTACTCCTACAATGAGCAGTTCTTC. Protein: CASSFSSYSYNEQFF.

The V call is TRBV12-3 or TRBV12-4, the J call TRBJ1-5; a weak D match, TRBD1 (6 bases). The germline V and J ends were trimmed by 3 bases and 2 bases, with 14 bases remaining between them. The CDR3 length is 16 residues. Written as DNA, the CDR3 is TGTGCCAGCAGTTTTTCAGGGGCCGCCGGCAATCAGCCCCAGCATTTT. Its protein is CASSFSGAAGNQPQHF.

Many counts were recorded for this clonotype. This chain uses TRBV12-3 or TRBV12-4 with TRBJ2-2; TRBD1 agrees at 8 bases. The CDR3 extends over 13 amino acids. With V trimmed by 5 bases and J by 6 bases, 2 bases remained unmatched. The CDR3 is CASSTDRAGELFF. The CDR3 bases are TGTGCCAGCAGTACGGACAGGGCCGGGGAGCTGTTTTTT.

This clonotype was found a few times. The gene calls are TRBV7-2 and TRBJ1-5, with D hard to call. V lost 2 bases, J lost 1 base, and 9 bases lay in between. Germline loops: CDR1 SGHTA, CDR2 FQGNSA. The CDR3 totals 15 residues. The CDR3 DNA is TGTGCCAGCAGCTTATACCCCAGAAGCAATCAGCCCCAGCATTTT. It is translated as CASSLYPRSNQPQHF.

This clonotype was detected ten times or more. The chain has TRBV6-2 or TRBV6-3 and TRBJ2-1; D remains unclear. Germline V lookup: CDR1 MNHEY, CDR2 SVGEGT. Trimming removed 0 bases from V and 9 bases from J, with 9 bases in between. CDR3 length: 13 amino acids. CDR3 bases: TGTGCCAGCAGTTACTCGGAGTTTACTGAGCAGTTCTTC. Its protein product is CASSYSEFTEQFF.

This clonotype was observed a handful of times. The chain carries TRBV18 and TRBJ2-3; D remains unclear. V shed 0 bases and J shed 6 bases, with 7 bases lying between them. Germline V CDR1 and CDR2: KGHSH, LQKENI. The CDR3 has 13 amino acids. The CDR3 DNA reads TGTGCCAGCTCACCACCGGCGGTGGATACGCAGTATTTT. Encoded protein: CASSPPAVDTQYF.

This clonotype was detected ten times or more. The rearrangement joins TRBV6-1 to TRBJ1-5, with a weak D call TRBD1 (5 bases). This CDR3 contains 15 residues. V was shortened by 8 bases and J by 0 bases, with 14 bases between the two germline ends. The V gene's germline CDR1 is MNHNS and CDR2 SASEGT. In nucleotides, the CDR3 is TGTGCCAGCCTCGACAGCGACTTTAGCAATCAGCCCCAGCATTTT. Translating gives CASLDSDFSNQPQHF.